The 22 T cell receptor beta chains below all came from one sample that was sequenced in a study of blood T cell repertoires in COVID-19. Using immunoSEQ multiplex PCR, the repertoire was profiled, and TCRdb retains in-frame clones only, with some absent. The sample lists approximately 30,000 clones; roughly 80% were seen once. Sequenced sample: peripheral blood. The receptors stem from a man in his 70s with acute or convalescent COVID-19.

This chain uses TRBV5-1 with TRBJ2-7; D might be TRBD1 (6 bases). Germline V gene data show CDR1 as SGHRS and CDR2 as YFSETQ. The CDR3 loop spans 14 amino acids. Trimming removed 4 bases from V and 4 bases from J, with 15 bases in between. The CDR3: CASSPQDRHYEQYF. The CDR3 coding sequence is TGCGCCAGCAGCCCCCAGGACAGACATTACGAGCAGTACTTC.

This chain joins TRBV28 and TRBJ2-3, with 9 nucleotides matching TRBD2. The junction had 10 bases not matched to a gene; V was cut back by 8 bases and J by 4 bases. Germline V CDR1 and CDR2: MDHEN, SYDVKM. The CDR3 extends over 15 amino acids. CDR3 in DNA: TGTGCCAGCCGGACCGGCGGGAGGGTTTCAGATACGCAGTATTTT. It translates to CASRTGGRVSDTQYF. Supplemented by reference TRBV28 and TRBJ2-3, the full variable domain reads DVKVTQSSRYLVKRTGEKVFLECVQDMDHENMFWYRQDPGLGLRLIYFSYDVKMKEKGDIPEGYSVSREKKERFSLILESASTNQTSMYLCASRTGGRVSDTQYFGPGTRLTVL.

The chain joins TRBV6-1 to TRBJ2-7; tentative D call: TRBD1 (6 bases). Germline CDR1 reads MNHNS; CDR2 reads SASEGT. V was clipped by 0 bases and J by 2 bases, with 26 bases between them. The CDR3 has 20 amino acids. CDR3 amino acids: CASSEAYPGRPGHITYEQYF. The DNA of the CDR3 is TGTGCCAGCAGTGAAGCATATCCGGGTAGACCGGGACATATAACCTACGAGCAGTACTTC.

The rearrangement joins TRBV7-2 to TRBJ2-2; the D is unclear. Germline CDR1 SGHTA, CDR2 FQGNSA. The germline V and J ends were trimmed by 5 bases and 3 bases, with 10 bases remaining between them. This CDR3 contains 14 residues. Here the CDR3 DNA reads TGTGCCAGCAGCGGAGCTTATGACACCGGGGAGCTGTTTTTT. Protein: CASSGAYDTGELFF.

The V call is TRBV10-2, the J call TRBJ2-7; D remains unclear. CDR1 is WSHSY and CDR2 is SAAADI in the germline V gene. The germline V and J ends were trimmed by 0 bases and 0 bases, with 6 bases remaining between them. The CDR3 has 14 amino acids. The CDR3 spells CASSESRSSYEQYF. The CDR3 coding sequence is TGCGCCAGCAGTGAGTCAAGGAGCTCCTACGAGCAGTACTTC.

CDR3 protein: CASSLVDRRDSPLHF. CDR3 nucleotides: TGTGCCAGCAGTCTCGTAGACAGGAGAGATTCACCCCTCCACTTT. The rearrangement joins TRBV28 to TRBJ1-6, with a tentative D call TRBD1 (6 bases). Deletions cut 5 bases from V and 8 bases from J, with 16 bases between. CDR3 size: 15 residues. The germline V gene has CDR1 MDHEN and CDR2 SYDVKM. The full variable domain, in which reference TRBV28 and TRBJ1-6 provide the parts outside the CDR3, is DVKVTQSSRYLVKRTGEKVFLECVQDMDHENMFWYRQDPGLGLRLIYFSYDVKMKEKGDIPEGYSVSREKKERFSLILESASTNQTSMYLCASSLVDRRDSPLHFGNGTRLTVT.

The rearrangement uses TRBV21-1 and TRBJ1-1. TRBV21-1 constitutes a pseudogene. The length of the CDR3 is 13 residues. The CDR3 DNA reads as TGTGCCAGCAGCAAACTAAGGAACACTGAAGCTTTCTTT. Protein: CASSKLRNTEAFF.

The chain employs TRBV19 and TRBJ2-7; D remains ambiguous. Germline CDR1 LNHDA, CDR2 SQIVND (reference sequence). V was shortened by 1 base and J by 2 bases, with 9 bases between the two germline ends. The CDR3 runs 14 residues. The CDR3 coding sequence is TGTGCCAGTAGTATAGTCGGCCAGGCCTACGAGCAGTACTTC. Its protein product is CASSIVGQAYEQYF.

In DNA, the CDR3 is TGTGCCAGCAGTTTATGGGGCCTGGCGGGGAGTAAGGATACGCAGTATTTT. Encoded protein: CASSLWGLAGSKDTQYF. V and J are TRBV28 and TRBJ2-3; possibly TRBD2 for D (6 bases). This CDR3 has 17 residues. The germline V gene has CDR1 MDHEN and CDR2 SYDVKM. Trimming removed 0 bases from V and 6 bases from J, with 19 bases in between.

CDR3 in amino acids: CASSSPKEGSSYNEQFF. The CDR3 nucleotides are TGTGCCAGCAGCTCCCCCAAGGAGGGGAGTTCCTACAATGAGCAGTTCTTC. The chain links TRBV9 to TRBJ2-1; D is possibly TRBD2 (6 bases). V was pared by 4 bases and J by 1 base, with 18 bases between. This CDR3 spans 17 amino acids. Germline V gene data show CDR1 as SGDLS and CDR2 as YYNGEE.

This rearrangement joins TRBV21-1 to TRBJ2-7; the table's TRBD1 call for D was not verified on the DNA. TRBV21-1 is given as a pseudogene. This CDR3 is built from 14 residues. CDR3 loop: CASRHRGSLWEQYF. Written as DNA, the CDR3 is TGTGCCAGCCGACACAGGGGGTCCCTGTGGGAGCAGTACTTC.

This chain uses TRBV19 with TRBJ1-1; the D is unclear. Germline V gene lookup returns CDR1 LNHDA and CDR2 SQIVND (reference sequence). The germline V and J ends were trimmed by 7 bases and 8 bases, with 14 bases remaining between them. The CDR3 loop spans 12 amino acids. CDR3 DNA: TGTGCCAGTACCATTGCCGGGAGGGAAGCTTTCTTT. It encodes CASTIAGREAFF.

Many counts were recorded for this clone. This chain uses TRBV24-1 with TRBJ2-1; the match to TRBD2 covers 14 bases. The CDR3 has 15 amino acids. J was trimmed by 7 bases and V by 5 bases; bases with no gene match: 3. Germline CDR1 is KGHDR and CDR2 is SFDVKD. CDR3 sequence: CATSARLAGGNEQFF. DNA for the CDR3: TGTGCCACCAGTGCCCGACTAGCGGGGGGGAATGAGCAGTTCTTC.

The J gene is TRBJ2-2, the V gene TRBV21-1; the table gives TRBD1 as D, unverified against the DNA. TRBV21-1 is a pseudogene segment. This CDR3 contains 14 residues. CDR3 nucleotides: TGTGCCAATCCTTGTTACAGCCCCACCGGGGAGCTGTTTTTT. Protein sequence: CANPCYSPTGELFF.

CDR3 nucleotides: TGTGCCAGCAGCCGGACAGGGGTCGGAAACACCATATATTTT. Protein product: CASSRTGVGNTIYF. The gene calls are TRBV5-8 and TRBJ1-3, with 9 positions matching TRBD1. The CDR3 is 14 amino acids. The V and J ends lost 4 bases and 4 bases, in that order; junction bases with no gene match: 3. Germline V gene sequence: CDR1 SGHTS, CDR2 YDEGEE.

This clone was counted between two and nine times. This chain joins TRBV5-1 and TRBJ1-1; D not resolved. Trimming pared 6 bases from V and 2 bases from J, leaving 17 bases between. This CDR3 contains 15 residues. Per the germline V gene, CDR1 is SGHRS and CDR2 is YFSETQ. This chain's CDR3 is CASTQSTEINTEAFF. As DNA, the CDR3 is TGCGCCAGCACCCAATCAACGGAGATTAACACTGAAGCTTTCTTT.

The rearrangement joins TRBV6-5 to TRBJ1-5; 7 bases align to TRBD1. With 6 bases clipped from V and 4 bases from J, the junction kept 6 bases outside the gene matches. Germline CDR1 reads MNHEY; CDR2 reads SVGAGI. This CDR3 is built from 14 residues. The CDR3 region has the DNA TGTGCCAGCAGGGATCCGGGACAGAATCAGCCCCAGCATTTT. It codes for CASRDPGQNQPQHF.

This chain links TRBV19 with TRBJ2-3; a possible D gene is TRBD2 (6 bases). This CDR3 has 13 amino acids. Per the germline V gene, CDR1 is LNHDA and CDR2 is SQIVND (reference sequence). With 4 bases removed from V and 1 base from J, the gap between germline ends came to 6 bases. DNA for the CDR3: TGTGCCAGTAGTAGCGGGGGCACAGATACGCAGTATTTT. Translation gives CASSSGGTDTQYF.

This clone was seen a few times. The chain carries TRBV18 and TRBJ1-1; 7 bases are a match to TRBD1. V was clipped by 2 bases and J by 7 bases; unmatched bases: 4. CDR1 is KGHSH and CDR2 is LQKENI in the germline V gene. The CDR3 covers 13 residues. CDR3 nucleotide sequence: TGTGCCAGCTCACCAATTCAGGGGGGTGAAGCTTTCTTT. Translation gives CASSPIQGGEAFF.

This clone was counted between two and nine times. The DNA for the CDR3 is TGTGCCAGCAGTGGTTGGGGGGGCACTGAAGCTTTCTTT. Translating gives CASSGWGGTEAFF. This chain uses TRBV27 with TRBJ1-1, with a weak D call TRBD1 (5 bases). Germline V lookup: CDR1 MNHEY, CDR2 SMNVEV (reference sequence). Trimming left V 5 bases short and J 4 bases short, with 11 bases between. This CDR3 region has 13 residues.

V is TRBV24-1 and J is TRBJ2-3; 10 nucleotides agree with TRBD2. Germline values: CDR1 KGHDR, CDR2 SFDVKD. This CDR3 is 14 amino acids long. With V trimmed by 6 bases and J by 5 bases, 4 bases remained unmatched. The CDR3 here is CATSPSGGEDTQYF. The CDR3 bases are TGTGCCACCAGTCCTAGCGGGGGTGAAGATACGCAGTATTTT.

The chain joins TRBV5-6 to TRBJ1-6; D may be TRBD1 (6 bases). Germline V gene data show CDR1 as SGHDT and CDR2 as YYEEEE. V lost 0 bases to trimming and J lost 8 bases, with 12 bases between them. The CDR3 contains 15 residues. CDR3 in DNA: TGTGCCAGCAGCTTGGCCGCAGGGGTGGATTCACCCCTCCACTTT. Protein: CASSLAAGVDSPLHF.